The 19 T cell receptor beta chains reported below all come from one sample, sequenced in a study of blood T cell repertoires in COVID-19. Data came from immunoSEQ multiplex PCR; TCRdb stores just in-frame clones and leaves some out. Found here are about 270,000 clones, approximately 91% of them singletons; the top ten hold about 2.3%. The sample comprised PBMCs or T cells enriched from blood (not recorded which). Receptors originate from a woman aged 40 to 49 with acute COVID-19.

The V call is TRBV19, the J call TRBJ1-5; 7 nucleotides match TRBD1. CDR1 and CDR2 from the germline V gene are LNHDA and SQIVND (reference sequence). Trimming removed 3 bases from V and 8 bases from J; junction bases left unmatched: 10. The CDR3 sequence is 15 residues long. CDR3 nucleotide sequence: TGTGCCAGTAGTATGAGAGGGACAGCCTTTAAGCCCCAGCATTTT. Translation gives CASSMRGTAFKPQHF.

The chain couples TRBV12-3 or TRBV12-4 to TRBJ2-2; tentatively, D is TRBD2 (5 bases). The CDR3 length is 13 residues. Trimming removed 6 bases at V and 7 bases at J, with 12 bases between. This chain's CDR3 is CASRPAAGGELFF. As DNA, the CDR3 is TGTGCCAGCAGACCCGCGGCGGGCGGGGAGCTGTTTTTT.

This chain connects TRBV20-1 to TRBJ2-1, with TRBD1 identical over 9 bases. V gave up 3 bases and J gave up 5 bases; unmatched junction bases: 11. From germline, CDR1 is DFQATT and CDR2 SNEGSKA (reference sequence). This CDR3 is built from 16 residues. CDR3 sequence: CSASSGTGRWNNEQFF. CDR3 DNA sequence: TGCAGTGCTAGTTCCGGGACAGGGAGATGGAACAATGAGCAGTTCTTC.

The CDR3 loop is CASRELAGFSYEQYF. CDR3 DNA sequence: TGTGCCAGCAGGGAACTAGCGGGGTTCTCCTACGAGCAGTACTTC. The rearrangement links TRBV2 to TRBJ2-7, with TRBD2 matching 10 bases. The length of the CDR3 is 15 residues. CDR1 and CDR2 from the germline V gene are SNHLY and FYNNEI. V shed 6 bases and J 0 bases; nucleotides not matched to a gene: 5.

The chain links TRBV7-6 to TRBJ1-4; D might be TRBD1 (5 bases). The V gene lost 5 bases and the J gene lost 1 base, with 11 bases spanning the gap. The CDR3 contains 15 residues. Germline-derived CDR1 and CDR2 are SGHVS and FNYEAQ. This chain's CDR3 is CASSDRQGTNEKLFF. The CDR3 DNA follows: TGTGCCAGCAGCGACCGTCAGGGAACTAATGAAAAACTGTTTTTT.

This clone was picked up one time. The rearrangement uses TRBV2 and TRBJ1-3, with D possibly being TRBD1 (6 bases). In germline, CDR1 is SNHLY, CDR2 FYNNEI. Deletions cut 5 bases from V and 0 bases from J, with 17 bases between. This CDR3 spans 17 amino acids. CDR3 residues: CASSKKSDRRSGNTIYF. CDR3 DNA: TGTGCCAGCAGTAAAAAATCGGACAGACGCTCTGGAAACACCATATATTTT.

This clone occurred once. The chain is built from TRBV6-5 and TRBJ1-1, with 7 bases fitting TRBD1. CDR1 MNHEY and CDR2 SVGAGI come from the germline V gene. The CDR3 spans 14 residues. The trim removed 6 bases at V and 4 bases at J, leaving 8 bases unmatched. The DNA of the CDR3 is TGTGCCAGCAGCTTCGAGGACAGGACCACTGAAGCTTTCTTT. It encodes CASSFEDRTTEAFF.

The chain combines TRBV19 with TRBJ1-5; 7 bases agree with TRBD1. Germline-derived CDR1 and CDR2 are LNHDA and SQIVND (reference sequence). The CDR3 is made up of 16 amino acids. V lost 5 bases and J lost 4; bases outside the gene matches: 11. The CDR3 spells CASSLNYRGGNQPQHF. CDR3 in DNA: TGTGCCAGTAGTTTAAACTACAGGGGTGGGAATCAGCCCCAGCATTTT.

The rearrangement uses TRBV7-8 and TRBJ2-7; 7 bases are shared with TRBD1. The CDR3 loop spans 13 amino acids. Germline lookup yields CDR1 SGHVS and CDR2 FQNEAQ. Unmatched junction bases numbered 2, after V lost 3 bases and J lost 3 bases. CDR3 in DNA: TGTGCCAGCAGCTTCGCAGGGGGCTACGAGCAGTACTTC. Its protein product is CASSFAGGYEQYF.

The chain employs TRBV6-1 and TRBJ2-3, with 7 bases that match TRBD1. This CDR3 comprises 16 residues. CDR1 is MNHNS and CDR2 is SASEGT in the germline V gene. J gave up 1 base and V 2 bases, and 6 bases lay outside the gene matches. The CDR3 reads CASSENPGTGTDTQYF. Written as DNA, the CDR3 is TGTGCCAGCAGTGAAAACCCCGGGACAGGCACAGATACGCAGTATTTT.

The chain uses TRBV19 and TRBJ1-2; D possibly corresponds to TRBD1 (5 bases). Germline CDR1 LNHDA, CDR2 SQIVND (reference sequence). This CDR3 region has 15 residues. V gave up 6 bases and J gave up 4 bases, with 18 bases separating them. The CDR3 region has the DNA TGTGCCAGTAGCACGCAGGGTACCGCTCTCTATGGCTACACCTTC. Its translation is CASSTQGTALYGYTF.

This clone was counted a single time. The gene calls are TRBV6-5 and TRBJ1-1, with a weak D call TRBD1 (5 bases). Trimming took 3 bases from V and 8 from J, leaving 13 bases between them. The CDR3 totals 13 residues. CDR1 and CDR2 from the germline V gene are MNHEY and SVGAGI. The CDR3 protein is CASSYNLQGEAFF. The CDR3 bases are TGTGCCAGCAGTTATAACCTCCAGGGAGAAGCTTTCTTT.

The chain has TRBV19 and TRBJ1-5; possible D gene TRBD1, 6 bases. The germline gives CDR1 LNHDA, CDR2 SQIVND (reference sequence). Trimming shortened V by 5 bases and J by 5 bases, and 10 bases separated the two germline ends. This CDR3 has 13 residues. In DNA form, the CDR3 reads TGTGCCAGTAGTCAGGGGTTCTATCAGCCCCAGCATTTT. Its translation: CASSQGFYQPQHF. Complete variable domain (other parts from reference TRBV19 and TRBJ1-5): DGGITQSPKYLFRKEGQNVTLSCEQNLNHDAMYWYRQDPGQGLRLIYYSQIVNDFQKGDIAEGYSVSREKKESFPLTVTSAQKNPTAFYLCASSQGFYQPQHFGDGTRLSIL.

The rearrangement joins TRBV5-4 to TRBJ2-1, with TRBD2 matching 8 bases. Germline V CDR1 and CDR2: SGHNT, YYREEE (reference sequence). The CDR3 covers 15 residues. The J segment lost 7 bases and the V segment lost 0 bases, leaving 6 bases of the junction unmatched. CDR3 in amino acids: CASSLASGGRNEQFF. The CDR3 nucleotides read TGTGCCAGCAGCTTGGCTTCGGGGGGGCGTAATGAGCAGTTCTTC.

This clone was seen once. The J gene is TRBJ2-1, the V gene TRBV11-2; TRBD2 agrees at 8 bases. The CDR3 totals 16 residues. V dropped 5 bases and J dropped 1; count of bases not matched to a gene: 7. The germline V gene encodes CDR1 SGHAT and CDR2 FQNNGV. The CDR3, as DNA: TGTGCCAGCAGCCGGCTCAGCGGGAGATCCTACAATGAGCAGTTCTTC. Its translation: CASSRLSGRSYNEQFF.

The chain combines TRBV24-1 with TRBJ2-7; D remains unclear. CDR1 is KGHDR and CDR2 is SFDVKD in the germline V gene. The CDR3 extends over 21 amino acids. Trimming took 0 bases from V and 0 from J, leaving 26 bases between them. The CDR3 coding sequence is TGTGCCACCAGTGATTTGCGGCCTGTTCTTCCGACGGAGCAGAGCTCCTACGAGCAGTACTTC. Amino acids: CATSDLRPVLPTEQSSYEQYF.

The CDR3: CASSNTGGGYGYTF. The CDR3 DNA is TGCGCCAGCAGTAATACAGGGGGCGGCTATGGCTACACCTTC. J is TRBJ1-2 and V is TRBV10-2; 9 bases map to TRBD1. The ends lost 5 bases at V and 4 bases at J; junction bases unmatched: 5. Germline CDR1 is WSHSY and CDR2 is SAAADI. The CDR3 is 14 amino acids.

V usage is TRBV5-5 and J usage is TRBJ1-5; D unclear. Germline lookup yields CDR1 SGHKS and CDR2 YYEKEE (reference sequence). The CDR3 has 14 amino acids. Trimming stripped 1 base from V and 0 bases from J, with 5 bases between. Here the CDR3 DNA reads TGTGCCAGCAGCTTGCTTCTTAGCAATCAGCCCCAGCATTTT. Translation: CASSLLLSNQPQHF.

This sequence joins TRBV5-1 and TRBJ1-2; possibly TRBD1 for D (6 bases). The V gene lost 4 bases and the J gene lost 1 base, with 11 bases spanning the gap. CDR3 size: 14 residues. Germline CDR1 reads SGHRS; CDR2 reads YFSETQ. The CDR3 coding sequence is TGCGCCAGCAGCAGGGACACCATTAACTATGGCTACACCTTC. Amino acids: CASSRDTINYGYTF.